Given below is one T cell receptor (beta chain) in context. The entry originates in a study of blood T cell repertoires in COVID-19. Overall study: Sites in the United States, Italy and Spain provided acute and convalescent COVID-19 samples. PBMCs, B-cell-depleted T cells, or T cells provided the cDNA or gDNA that made up the material.

Here immunoSEQ multiplex PCR was the method, and the copy in TCRdb shows in-frame clones only, minus some. The sample lists under 250,000 clones, approximately 80% seen once, with 4% to 5% in the top ten. V lost 5 bases and J 3 bases, leaving 19 bases between the germline ends. Germline V gene lookup returns CDR1 LNHNV and CDR2 YYDKDF (reference sequence). This CDR3 spans 16 amino acids. Sequences were obtained from peripheral blood. The rearrangement joins TRBV15 to TRBJ1-1; D perhaps matches TRBD1 (6 bases). The sequence was collected from a woman between 65 and 79 years old with acute or convalescent COVID-19. The CDR3 nucleotides read TGTGCCACCAGCGCCTCTCAGGGGTTTAGGTACACTGAAGCTTTCTTT. Translation gives CATSASQGFRYTEAFF.